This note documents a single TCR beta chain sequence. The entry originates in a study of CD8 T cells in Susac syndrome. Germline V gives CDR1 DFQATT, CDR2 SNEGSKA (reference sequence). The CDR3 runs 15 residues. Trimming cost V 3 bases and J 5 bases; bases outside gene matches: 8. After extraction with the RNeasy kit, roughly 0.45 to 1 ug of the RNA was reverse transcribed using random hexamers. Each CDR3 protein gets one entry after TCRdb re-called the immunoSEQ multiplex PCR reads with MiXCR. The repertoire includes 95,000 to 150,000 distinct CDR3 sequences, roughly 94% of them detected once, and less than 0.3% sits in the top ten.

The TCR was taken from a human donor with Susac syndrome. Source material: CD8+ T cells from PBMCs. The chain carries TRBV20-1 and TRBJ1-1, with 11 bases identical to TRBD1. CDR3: CSARKTGQGGTEAFF. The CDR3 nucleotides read TGCAGTGCTAGGAAAACGGGACAGGGGGGGACTGAAGCTTTCTTT.